This T cell receptor (beta chain) stems from a study of blood T cell repertoires in COVID-19. In germline, CDR1 is MNHNS, CDR2 SASEGT. V dropped 1 base and J dropped 9 bases, with 13 bases sitting between them. This CDR3 spans 14 amino acids. Sequencing used immunoSEQ multiplex PCR; TCRdb keeps in-frame clones, though not all of them. The repertoire includes roughly 40,000 clones, 73% of them detected once, and more than 55% sits in the top ten. V is TRBV6-1 and J is TRBJ2-1; D uncertain. Sequences were obtained from peripheral blood. The origin of this receptor is a man at least 80 years old with acute or convalescent COVID-19. CDR3: CASSEGRSHGEQFF. As DNA, the CDR3 is TGTGCCAGCAGTGAAGGGCGGTCCCACGGTGAGCAGTTCTTC.